This TCR beta chain derives from a study of post-analysis software for immune sequencing data. Unique molecular identifiers were built into the TCR beta cDNA libraries. T cells numbering roughly 0.9 to 10 million yielded cDNA molecules that totaled about 500,000. TCRdb reanalysed the PCR reads using MiXCR and keeps one entry per CDR3 protein. The sample holds 650,000 to 850,000 distinct CDR3 sequences, approximately 50% seen once. Overall study findings and caveats: In patients, about 5 TRBV segments were more frequent than in controls, with TRBV5-6, TRBV5-1 and TRBV20-1 among them.

A note on this clonotype: Its antigen is undetermined.

Between the trimmed V and J ends, which lost 2 bases and 0 bases, there was a span of 19 bases. Germline V gene data show CDR1 as SSHAT and CDR2 as FNYEAQ (reference sequence). The CDR3 runs to 19 residues. The sample was blood. The genes are TRBV7-7 and TRBJ2-2, with D possibly being TRBD1 (5 bases). The receptor comes from a girl between 5 and 17 years old with multiple sclerosis. In DNA, the CDR3 is TGTGCCAGCAGCTTAACTACAGGCTTTATCAGGGCGAACACCGGGGAGCTGTTTTTT. Amino acid sequence: CASSLTTGFIRANTGELFF.